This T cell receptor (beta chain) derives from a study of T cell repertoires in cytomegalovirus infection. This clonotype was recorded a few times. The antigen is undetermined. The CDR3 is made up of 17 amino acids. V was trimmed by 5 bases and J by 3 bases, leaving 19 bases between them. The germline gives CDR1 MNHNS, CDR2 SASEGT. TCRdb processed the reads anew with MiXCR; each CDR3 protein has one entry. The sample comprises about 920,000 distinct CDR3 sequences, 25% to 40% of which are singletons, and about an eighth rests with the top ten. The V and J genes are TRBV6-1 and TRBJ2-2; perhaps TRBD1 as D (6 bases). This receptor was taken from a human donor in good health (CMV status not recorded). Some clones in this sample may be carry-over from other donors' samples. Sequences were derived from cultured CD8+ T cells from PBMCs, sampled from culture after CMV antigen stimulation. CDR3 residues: CASSYEAGASHTGELFF. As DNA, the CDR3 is TGTGCCAGCAGTTATGAGGCAGGGGCGAGTCACACCGGGGAGCTGTTTTTT.